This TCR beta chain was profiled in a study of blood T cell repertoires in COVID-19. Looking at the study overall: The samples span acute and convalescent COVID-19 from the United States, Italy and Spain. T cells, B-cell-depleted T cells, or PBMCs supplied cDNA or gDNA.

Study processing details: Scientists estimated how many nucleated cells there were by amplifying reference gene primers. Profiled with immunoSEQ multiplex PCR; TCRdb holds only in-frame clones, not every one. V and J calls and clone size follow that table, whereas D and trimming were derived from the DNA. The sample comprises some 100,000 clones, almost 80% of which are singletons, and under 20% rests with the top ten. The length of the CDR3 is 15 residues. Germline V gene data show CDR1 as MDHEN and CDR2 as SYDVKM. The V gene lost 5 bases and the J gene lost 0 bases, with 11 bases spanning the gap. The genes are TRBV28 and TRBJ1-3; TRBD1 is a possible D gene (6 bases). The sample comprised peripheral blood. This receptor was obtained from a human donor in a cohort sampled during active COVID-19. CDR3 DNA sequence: TGTGCCAGCAGTCCCCAAGGGGGCTCTGGAAACACCATATATTTT. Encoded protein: CASSPQGGSGNTIYF.